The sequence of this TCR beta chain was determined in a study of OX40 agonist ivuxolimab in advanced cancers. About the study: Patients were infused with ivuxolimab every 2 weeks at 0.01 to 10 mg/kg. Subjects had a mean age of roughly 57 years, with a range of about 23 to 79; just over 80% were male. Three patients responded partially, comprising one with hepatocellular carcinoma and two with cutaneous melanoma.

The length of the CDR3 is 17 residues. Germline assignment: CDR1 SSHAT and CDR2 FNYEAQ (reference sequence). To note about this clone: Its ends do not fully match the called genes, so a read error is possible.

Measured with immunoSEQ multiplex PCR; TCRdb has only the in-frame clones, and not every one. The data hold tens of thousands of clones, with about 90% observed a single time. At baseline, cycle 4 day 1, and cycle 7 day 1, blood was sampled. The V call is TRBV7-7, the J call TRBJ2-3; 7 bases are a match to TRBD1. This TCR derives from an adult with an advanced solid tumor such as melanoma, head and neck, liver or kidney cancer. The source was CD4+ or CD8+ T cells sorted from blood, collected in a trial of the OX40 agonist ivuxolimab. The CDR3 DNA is TGTGCTAGCAGCCCACAGGGGCCCGGGCCGGGCACAGATACGCAGTATTTT. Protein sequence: CASSPQGPGPGTDTQYF.